This T cell receptor (beta chain) emerged from a study of spatial heterogeneity in lung cancer. This clonotype has ten or more counts. The junction differs from germline at one of its ends, possibly a read error. Documented time point: sample taken at primary tumor resection. Unsorted whole RNA of tumor, nontumor lung or frozen PBMC was sequenced. The V gene's germline CDR1 is MNHEY and CDR2 SVGEGT. This CDR3 region has 14 residues. TCRdb re-analysed the 5' RACE reads in MiXCR, keeping a single row per CDR3 protein. The sample includes around 87,000 distinct CDR3 sequences, approximately 12% of them seen just once.

The specimen comprised PBMCs, sampled at surgery. The rearrangement joins TRBV6-2 or TRBV6-3 to TRBJ2-2, with 7 bases matching TRBD1. This TCR derives from a male donor with early-stage non-small cell lung cancer. DNA for the CDR3: TGTGCCACCAGTCAGACAGGGTATACCGGGGAGCTGTTTTTT. Translated, it gives CATSQTGYTGELFF.